Listed below are T cell receptor beta chains from one sample, sequenced in a study of cytomegalovirus exposure and HLA in healthy donors. The table came from immunoSEQ multiplex PCR; TCRdb's copy has only in-frame clones and leaves some out. Found here are 55,000 to 75,000 clones, roughly four fifths of them singletons; the top ten hold around 7.3%. Input material: PBMCs. The receptors were sampled from a woman under 40 in good health and CMV-seropositive. CDR3s include the opening cysteine and the closing phenylalanine or tryptophan. The order of the fields is V gene, CDR3 length, clone size, J gene, D gene, CDR3 protein, CDR3 DNA. The D gene is left open where the match is weak. Size tells how often a clone was seen (once, few, many) or the class of an expanded clone, and some rows leave it out.

>TRBV6-6|13|.|TRBJ1-4|TRBD1
CASLRDRKEKLFF
TGTGCCAGCCTCCGGGACAGAAAAGAAAAACTGTTTTTT
>TRBV2|14|.|TRBJ1-5|.
CASQDRNSNQPQHF
TGTGCCAGCCAAGACAGAAATAGCAATCAGCCCCAGCATTTT
>TRBV7-2|15|once|TRBJ1-5|.
CASSPRAGPNQPQHF
TGTGCCAGCAGCCCACGAGCGGGACCCAATCAGCCCCAGCATTTT
>TRBV5-6|12|.|TRBJ1-1|TRBD1
CASSPDRAEAFF
TGTGCCAGCAGCCCAGACAGGGCGGAAGCTTTCTTT
>TRBV19|14|once|TRBJ1-1|.
CASSTRQVRTEAFF
TGTGCCAGTAGTACGAGACAGGTCCGAACTGAAGCTTTCTTT
>TRBV4-1|14|.|TRBJ1-5|TRBD1
CASSQYTGAQPQHF
TGCGCCAGCAGCCAGTATACAGGGGCCCAGCCCCAGCATTTT
>TRBV7-9|14|.|TRBJ2-1|TRBD2
CASSLGTSDDEQFF
TGTGCCAGCAGCTTAGGGACTAGCGATGATGAGCAGTTCTTC
>TRBV7-2|12|.|TRBJ1-5|.
CASRAGDQPQHF
TGTGCCAGCAGGGCAGGGGATCAGCCCCAGCATTTT
>TRBV5-1|15|.|TRBJ2-3|.
CASSFLFTPGDTQYF
TGCGCCAGCAGCTTTTTATTCACCCCGGGAGATACGCAGTATTTT
>TRBV5-6|17|once|TRBJ2-3|.
CASSLAKDYPGPDTQYF
TGTGCCAGCAGCTTGGCCAAGGACTACCCGGGCCCAGATACGCAGTATTTT